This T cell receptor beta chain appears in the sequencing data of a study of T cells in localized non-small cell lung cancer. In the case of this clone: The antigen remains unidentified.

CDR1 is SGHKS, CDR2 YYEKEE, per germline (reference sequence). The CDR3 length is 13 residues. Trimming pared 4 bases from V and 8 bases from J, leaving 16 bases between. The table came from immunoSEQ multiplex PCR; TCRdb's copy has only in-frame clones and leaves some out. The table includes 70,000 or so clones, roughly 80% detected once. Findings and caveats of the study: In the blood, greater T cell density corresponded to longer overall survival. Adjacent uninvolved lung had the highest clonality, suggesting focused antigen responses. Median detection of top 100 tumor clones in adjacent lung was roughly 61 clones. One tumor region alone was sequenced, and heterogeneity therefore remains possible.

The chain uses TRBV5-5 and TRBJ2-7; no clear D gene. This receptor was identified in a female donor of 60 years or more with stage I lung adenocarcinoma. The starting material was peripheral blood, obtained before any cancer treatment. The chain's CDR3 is CASSDGRVEKQYF. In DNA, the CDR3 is TGTGCCAGCAGCGACGGTCGGGTCGAAAAGCAGTACTTC.